These 4 T cell receptor beta chains came from one sample sequenced in a study of blood T cell repertoires in COVID-19. Assay: immunoSEQ multiplex PCR; the TCRdb copy retains only in-frame clones and omits some. The sample contains some 310,000 clones, roughly 88% of which appear only once. Material: peripheral blood. These receptors all stem from a woman aged 25 to 39 with COVID-19, enrolled during active disease.

The chain combines TRBV6-5 with TRBJ1-2, with unresolved D. The CDR3 sequence is 15 residues long. Trimming left V 10 bases short and J 0 bases short, with 18 bases between. Per the germline V gene, CDR1 is MNHEY and CDR2 is SVGAGI. The CDR3 reads CATGWAATSNYGYTF. In nucleotides, the CDR3 is TGTGCCACCGGATGGGCAGCTACCTCTAACTATGGCTACACCTTC.

The CDR3, as DNA: TGTGCCAGCACCCCGACAAGGAAAGTCTACCAGCCCCAGCATTTT. Its protein is CASTPTRKVYQPQHF. This chain joins TRBV6-5 and TRBJ1-5; D uncertain. Germline assignment: CDR1 MNHEY and CDR2 SVGAGI. The ends were cut back, 7 bases at V and 7 bases at J, with 20 bases in the middle. This CDR3 contains 15 residues.

The rearrangement links TRBV6-4 to TRBJ1-5; D remains ambiguous. The germline V gene has CDR1 MRHNA and CDR2 SNTAGT. The CDR3 runs 15 residues. V dropped 2 bases and J dropped 3 bases, with 11 bases sitting between them. In nucleotides, the CDR3 is TGTGCCAGCAGTGACAGACCAGGACTCAATCAGCCCCAGCATTTT. This codes for CASSDRPGLNQPQHF.

The rearrangement uses TRBV5-6 and TRBJ1-2; a weak D match, TRBD1 (5 bases). V was cut by 1 base and J by 7 bases, with 8 bases left in between. The CDR3 totals 12 residues. Germline V CDR1 and CDR2: SGHDT, YYEEEE. CDR3 coding DNA: TGTGCCAGCAGCTTGCGGGGGGGTGGCTACACCTTC. As protein: CASSLRGGGYTF.